The 6 T cell receptor beta chains listed next were all sequenced from one sample in a study of cytomegalovirus exposure and HLA in healthy donors. Measured with immunoSEQ multiplex PCR; TCRdb has only the in-frame clones, and not every one. The table shows 150,000 or so clones, with about 88% occurring only once. Sequenced sample: PBMCs. The receptor set was obtained from a man younger than 35 in good health and CMV-seropositive.

The chain links TRBV5-1 to TRBJ2-3, with D unresolved. Germline assignment: CDR1 SGHRS and CDR2 YFSETQ. The length of the CDR3 is 16 residues. V was trimmed by 0 bases and J by 6 bases, leaving 17 bases between them. CDR3 residues: CASSLGPGSGKDTQYF. The DNA for the CDR3 is TGCGCCAGCAGCTTGGGACCCGGGTCTGGTAAGGATACGCAGTATTTT.

This sequence joins TRBV7-8 and TRBJ2-7, with D perhaps matching TRBD1 (6 bases). Germline CDR1 reads SGHVS; CDR2 reads FQNEAQ. The V gene lost 5 bases and the J gene lost 4 bases, with 12 bases spanning the gap. There are 13 residues in the CDR3. Here the CDR3 DNA reads TGTGCCAGCAGCCGGGACACCCTATACGAGCAGTACTTC. It translates to CASSRDTLYEQYF. Together with reference TRBV7-8 and TRBJ2-7, the CDR3 gives the full variable domain: GAGVSQSPRYKVAKRGQDVALRCDPISGHVSLFWYQQALGQGPEFLTYFQNEAQLDKSGLPSDRFFAERPEGSVSTLKIQRTQQEDSAVYLCASSRDTLYEQYFGPGTRLTVT.

The chain couples TRBV4-3 to TRBJ1-2, with D possibly matching TRBD1 (5 bases). This CDR3 is 13 amino acids long. Germline V CDR1 and CDR2: LGHNA, YSLEER. V lost 0 bases and J 10 bases, leaving 12 bases between the germline ends. The CDR3 loop reads CASSQDGAGPYTF. The CDR3 nucleotides read TGCGCCAGCAGCCAAGATGGGGCAGGGCCCTACACCTTC.

This chain uses TRBV29-1 with TRBJ2-1; perhaps TRBD1 as D (6 bases). The CDR3 has 12 residues. Germline values: CDR1 SQVTM, CDR2 ANQGSEA. The ends were cut back, 2 bases at V and 6 bases at J, with 8 bases in the middle. The CDR3 is CSVEWGPNEQFF. DNA of the CDR3: TGCAGCGTTGAATGGGGGCCCAATGAGCAGTTCTTC.

The chain uses TRBV7-9 and TRBJ2-3; 9 positions match TRBD1. CDR3 length equals 16 residues. Per germline, CDR1 SEHNR and CDR2 FQNEAQ (reference sequence). The V and J ends lost 4 bases and 5 bases, in that order; junction bases with no gene match: 10. CDR3 nucleotides: TGTGCCAGCAGCTCGTCCGGGACAGGGAAGGGAGATACGCAGTATTTT. Translating it yields CASSSSGTGKGDTQYF.

The chain couples TRBV25-1 to TRBJ1-2, with TRBD1 matching over 7 bases. This CDR3 spans 13 amino acids. The germline CDR1 and CDR2 sequences are MGHDK and SYGVNS. Germline trimming cut 6 bases from V and 6 bases from J; bases unmatched to any gene: 7. The CDR3 loop reads CASSSTGDHGYTF. For the CDR3, the DNA is TGTGCCAGCAGCTCAACAGGGGACCATGGCTACACCTTC.